This T cell receptor beta chain was recovered during a study of blood T cells in healthy people across ages. The authors ran a second PCR of roughly 6 to 12 cycles using a sample-barcoded 5' primer and a J-beta primer mix. From the 5' RACE reads, TCRdb called clonotypes with MiXCR, one entry per CDR3 protein. This table has 750,000 to 850,000 distinct CDR3 sequences, 20% to 30% appearing once. The CDR3 sequence is 14 residues long. V lost 6 bases and J lost 4, with 12 bases in between. CDR1 LGHNA and CDR2 YSLEER come from the germline V gene. There are a few counts of this clonotype. These sequences were also reported in another study, on T cells of mothers and their children.

This chain links TRBV4-3 with TRBJ2-2; D is unresolved. This receptor was obtained from a boy between 10 and 17 years old in good health. The sample was blood. The CDR3 here is CASRPLASTGELFF. The CDR3 DNA follows: TGCGCCAGCAGACCGTTGGCAAGCACCGGGGAGCTGTTTTTT.